The 18 T cell receptor beta chains reported below all come from one sample, sequenced in a study of metastatic and nonmetastatic thyroid tumors. No treatment of any kind had been given to any patient before thyroid surgery. TCRdb recomputed clones from the PCR reads via MiXCR. The profile shows 14,000 to 15,000 clones, roughly 25% of them singletons. The specimen sequenced was tumor tissue. These receptors all stem from a female donor with papillary thyroid cancer or a benign thyroid nodule (not recorded which). Some clones in this sample may be carry-over from other donors' samples.

This clone has at least ten counts. The chain couples TRBV10-3 to TRBJ2-3; 12 positions match TRBD2. Germline lookup yields CDR1 ENHRY and CDR2 SYGVKD. Trimming at V came to 10 bases and at J to 5 bases, leaving 4 bases not matched to a gene. The CDR3 totals 13 residues. The DNA for the CDR3 is TGTGCCACGGGACTAGCGGGTGGAGATACGCAGTATTTT. It codes for CATGLAGGDTQYF.

The chain employs TRBV30 and TRBJ2-2; D unclear. This CDR3 region has 13 residues. V lost 3 bases and J 7 bases, leaving 12 bases between the germline ends. Germline V gene sequence: CDR1 GTSNPN, CDR2 SVGIG (reference sequence). The CDR3 reads CAWSASWIGELFF. CDR3 nucleotide sequence: TGTGCCTGGAGCGCCAGTTGGATCGGGGAGCTGTTTTTT.

This clone was detected ten times or more. The rearrangement uses TRBV18 and TRBJ1-1; D unresolved. V dropped 4 bases and J dropped 1 base, with 7 bases sitting between them. CDR3 length equals 13 residues. The germline V gene encodes CDR1 KGHSH and CDR2 LQKENI. The CDR3 sequence: CASSLDPNTEAFF. Here the CDR3 DNA reads TGTGCCAGCTCACTTGATCCGAACACTGAAGCTTTCTTT.

The chain joins TRBV6-1 to TRBJ1-1; 7 bases are shared with TRBD1. The length of the CDR3 is 14 residues. The V and J ends lost 9 bases and 1 base, in that order; junction bases with no gene match: 8. Germline CDR1 reads MNHNS; CDR2 reads SASEGT. The CDR3 sequence: CASSRTGENTEAFF. Written as DNA, the CDR3 is TGTGCCAGTTCAAGAACAGGGGAGAACACTGAAGCTTTCTTT.

In this sample, this clone is medium-sized. The V gene is TRBV6-1, the J gene TRBJ1-4; tentative D call: TRBD1 (5 bases). Germline V lookup: CDR1 MNHNS, CDR2 SASEGT. CDR3 length: 14 residues. V gave up 4 bases and J gave up 7 bases, with 13 bases separating them. CDR3 DNA sequence: TGTGCCAGCAGTGGACTACAGGAAGGTGAAAAACTGTTTTTT. The encoded protein is CASSGLQEGEKLFF.

By its share, this clone is medium-sized (0.01 to 0.1%). The rearrangement joins TRBV19 to TRBJ1-6; 7 bases match TRBD1. Germline loops: CDR1 LNHDA, CDR2 SQIVND (reference sequence). This CDR3 spans 13 amino acids. The V and J ends lost 6 bases and 7 bases, in that order; junction bases with no gene match: 3. The CDR3 coding sequence is TGTGCCAGTAGGGGACAGCTAAATTCACCCCTCCACTTT. It yields the protein CASRGQLNSPLHF.

On this clone itself: It is likely a read error, because the conserved phenylalanine at the end of the CDR3 is missing. Other nucleotide sequences from this sample produce the same CDR3. The J gene is TRBJ2-2, the V gene TRBV30; no clear D gene. Germline V CDR1 and CDR2: GTSNPN, SVGIG (reference sequence). This CDR3 has 14 amino acids. Written as DNA, the CDR3 is TGTGCCTGGAGTGTCCTGACGAACACCGGTGAGCTGTTTTCT. Translating gives CAWSVLTNTGELFS.

By share, this clone ranks as medium-sized. The V call is TRBV28, the J call TRBJ1-6, with a tentative D call TRBD1 (5 bases). V was clipped by 3 bases and J by 2 bases, with 11 bases between them. The CDR3 contains 16 residues. Germline V lookup: CDR1 MDHEN, CDR2 SYDVKM. As DNA, the CDR3 is TGTGCCAGCAGTTTTCAGGGTTGGACCTATAATTCACCCCTCCACTTT. Protein sequence: CASSFQGWTYNSPLHF.

In this sample, this clone turned up many times. This clone may be a read error of a much larger clone one base away. The V call is TRBV29-1, the J call TRBJ1-1; D gene ambiguous. CDR3 length: 11 residues. V was shortened by 7 bases and J by 4 bases, with 10 bases between the two germline ends. Germline values: CDR1 SQVTM, CDR2 ANQGSEA. The CDR3 DNA reads TGCAGCGGTGTGGGGAGCACTGAAGCTTTCTTT. Amino acids: CSGVGSTEAFF.

This clone was counted at least ten times. The chain recombines TRBV20-1 with TRBJ2-1; 10 positions agree with TRBD2. The germline CDR1 and CDR2 sequences are DFQATT and SNEGSKA (reference sequence). Trimming removed 3 bases from V and 6 bases from J; junction bases left unmatched: 8. The CDR3 loop spans 15 amino acids. In DNA form, the CDR3 reads TGCAGTGCTAGTCCCGGGACTAGCGTTCCCAATGAGCAGTTCTTC. Encoded protein: CSASPGTSVPNEQFF.

Comments on this clone: One end of the junction is discordant with germline, which a read error may explain. V usage is TRBV4-1 and J usage is TRBJ1-2; the D is unclear. The CDR3 has 15 residues. Germline V gives CDR1 MGHRA, CDR2 YSYEKL. The CDR3 sequence is CASNQLRAWDYGYTF. CDR3 nucleotides: TGCGCCAGCAACCAACTCCGGGCATGGGACTATGGCTACACCTTC.

At least ten counts were recorded for this clone. The chain employs TRBV2 and TRBJ1-5; D is ambiguous. Trimming took 11 bases from V and 7 from J, leaving 18 bases between them. The germline gives CDR1 SNHLY, CDR2 FYNNEI. This CDR3 comprises 13 residues. CDR3 bases: TGTGCCGGCGGGCGGGGTGGTCAACAGCCCCAGCATTTT. This translates into CAGGRGGQQPQHF.

The sample holds many counts of this clone. This sequence joins TRBV12-3 or TRBV12-4 and TRBJ2-1, with 13 bases fitting TRBD2. V was clipped by 4 bases and J by 7 bases; unmatched bases: 7. This CDR3 region has 16 residues. The CDR3 DNA follows: TGTGCCAGCAGTTATCGGACTAGCGGGAGAGGTAATGAGCAGTTCTTC. This codes for CASSYRTSGRGNEQFF.

This clone was recorded at least ten times. This sequence joins TRBV7-9 and TRBJ2-3; a possible D gene is TRBD1 (6 bases). Looked up from germline, CDR1 is SEHNR and CDR2 is FQNEAQ (reference sequence). V was clipped by 3 bases and J by 4 bases, with 11 bases between them. The CDR3 has 14 residues. The CDR3: CASSFRGGSDTQYF. CDR3 nucleotide sequence: TGTGCCAGCAGCTTTCGAGGGGGATCAGATACGCAGTATTTT.

This clone was picked up a small number of times. The chain employs TRBV6-6 and TRBJ2-2; D gene unclear. V lost 0 bases to trimming and J lost 7 bases, with 15 bases between them. In germline, CDR1 is MNHNY, CDR2 SVGAGI (reference sequence). The CDR3 runs to 16 residues. CDR3 residues: CASSYSRSRLDGELFF. In nucleotides, the CDR3 is TGTGCCAGCAGTTACTCGAGGTCCAGGCTGGACGGGGAGCTGTTTTTT.

Points on this clone: Relative to the germline gene, one junction end is altered; a read error may explain this. This sequence joins TRBV11-1 and TRBJ2-2, with 12 bases matching TRBD2. Looked up from germline, CDR1 is SGHAT and CDR2 is FQDESV (reference sequence). The CDR3 has 17 residues. CDR3: CASSFPTSGRYTGELFF. Written as DNA, the CDR3 is TGTGCCAGCAGTTTTCCGACTAGCGGGAGATACACCGGCGAGCTGTTTTTT.

This clone was recorded at least ten times. The chain employs TRBV15 and TRBJ1-2; a weak D match, TRBD1 (6 bases). Trimming removed 4 bases from V and 0 bases from J, with 15 bases in between. This CDR3 is built from 16 residues. CDR1 LNHNV and CDR2 YYDKDF come from the germline V gene (reference sequence). The CDR3 DNA sequence: TGTGCCACCAGCACTCGACAGGCTCAAGCTAACTATGGCTACACCTTC. It yields the protein CATSTRQAQANYGYTF.

By share, this clone ranks as medium-sized. The rearrangement links TRBV30 to TRBJ1-6; D is ambiguous. Germline-derived CDR1 and CDR2 are GTSNPN and SVGIG (reference sequence). With 0 bases removed from V and 7 bases from J, the gap between germline ends came to 13 bases. The CDR3 is made up of 15 amino acids. The CDR3 DNA follows: TGTGCCTGGAGTGTACGGGGTCGGGCAAATTCACCCCTCCACTTT. As protein: CAWSVRGRANSPLHF.